This T cell receptor beta chain was profiled in a study of CD8 T cells in ankylosing spondylitis. TCRdb re-called the 5' RACE reads with MiXCR, one entry per CDR3 protein. This table has 350,000 to 400,000 distinct CDR3 sequences, approximately 22% appearing once. The clonotype comes from a male donor with ankylosing spondylitis or in good health (not recorded which). Sequenced input: blood, either unsorted or a sorted T cell fraction (not recorded which).

CDR3 nucleotides: TGTGCCAGCAGCTCGCCCCGGGACTCCGCCTTCGCGCAGTACTTC. Translating it yields CASSSPRDSAFAQYF. The chain uses TRBV11-2 and TRBJ2-7; tentatively, D is TRBD2 (6 bases). The CDR3 is 15 residues long. The ends were cut back, 4 bases at V and 9 bases at J, with 22 bases in the middle. Germline V gene data show CDR1 as SGHAT and CDR2 as FQNNGV.